The next 13 T cell receptor beta chains were all read from a single sample in a study of shared clonotypes between healthy human individuals. Produced via immunoSEQ multiplex PCR; TCRdb's table is partial and in-frame only. Counted here are about half a million clones, almost 80% occurring once; the ten biggest clones make up about 11%. Sequenced input: PBMCs. Receptors were obtained from a woman aged 40 to 50 in good health. Some clones in this sample may be carry-over from other donors' samples.

Worth noting for this clone: Other nucleotide sequences from this sample produce the same CDR3. The genes are TRBV10-3 and TRBJ2-2; D uncertain. The CDR3 totals 14 residues. Trimming pared 0 bases from V and 3 bases from J, leaving 5 bases between. Germline V gene sequence: CDR1 ENHRY, CDR2 SYGVKD. CDR3 in DNA: TGTGCCATCAGTGAGTCTGCCGACACCGGGGAGCTGTTTTTT. Translation gives CAISESADTGELFF.

This clone has just one count. The chain carries TRBV5-1 and TRBJ1-4; TRBD1 matches at 8 bases. The germline gives CDR1 SGHRS, CDR2 YFSETQ. V shed 4 bases and J 5 bases; nucleotides not matched to a gene: 7. The CDR3 runs 15 residues. In nucleotides, the CDR3 is TGCGCCAGCAGCCCAAGGACAGGGCACAATGAAAAACTGTTTTTT. This translates into CASSPRTGHNEKLFF.

Only a few counts were recorded for this clone. The V and J genes are TRBV7-2 and TRBJ2-7; TRBD1 matches 9 bases. The length of the CDR3 is 16 residues. The trim removed 5 bases at V and 2 bases at J, leaving 10 bases unmatched. The germline gives CDR1 SGHTA, CDR2 FQGNSA. The CDR3 loop is CASSPPSGTGPYEQYF. Here the CDR3 DNA reads TGTGCCAGCAGCCCCCCCTCCGGGACAGGGCCCTACGAGCAGTACTTC. Using reference TRBV7-2 and TRBJ2-7 for the parts outside the CDR3, the full variable domain is GAGVSQSPSNKVTEKGKDVELRCDPISGHTALYWYRQSLGQGLEFLIYFQGNSAPDKSGLPSDRFSAERTGGSVSTLTIQRTQQEDSAVYLCASSPPSGTGPYEQYFGPGTRLTVT.

The chain joins TRBV29-1 to TRBJ2-2; no definite D call. V was trimmed by 5 bases and J by 3 bases, leaving 13 bases between them. The CDR3 loop spans 14 amino acids. Germline CDR1 SQVTM, CDR2 ANQGSEA. CDR3 amino acids: CSVLVGMDTGELFF. CDR3 in DNA: TGCAGCGTTTTAGTCGGCATGGACACCGGGGAGCTGTTTTTT.

Only a few counts were recorded for this clone. The chain employs TRBV18 and TRBJ2-1; TRBD2 agrees at 9 bases. Trimming cost V 3 bases and J 4 bases; bases outside gene matches: 4. The CDR3 length is 15 residues. Germline assignment: CDR1 KGHSH and CDR2 LQKENI. The DNA for the CDR3 is TGTGCCAGCTCACCGACTAGCGGAGAATACAATGAGCAGTTCTTC. Its translation: CASSPTSGEYNEQFF.

The V gene is TRBV28, the J gene TRBJ2-1, with 10 positions matching TRBD2. The germline gives CDR1 MDHEN, CDR2 SYDVKM. V lost 1 base, J lost 9 bases, and 9 bases stayed unmatched. This CDR3 region has 16 residues. CDR3 bases: TGTGCCAGCAGTTTATCCGGACTAGCGGCGCGGGGTGAGCAGTTCTTC. Translated: CASSLSGLAARGEQFF.

The chain joins TRBV15 to TRBJ1-1, with D hard to call. Per germline, CDR1 LNHNV and CDR2 YYDKDF (reference sequence). This CDR3 is 14 amino acids long. Trimming shortened V by 1 base and J by 0 bases, and 6 bases separated the two germline ends. This CDR3 is CATSRARLNTEAFF. For the CDR3, the DNA is TGTGCCACCAGCAGAGCCCGGCTGAACACTGAAGCTTTCTTT. The full variable domain, its missing parts supplied by reference TRBV15 and TRBJ1-1, is DAMVIQNPRYQVTQFGKPVTLSCSQTLNHNVMYWYQQKSSQAPKLLFHYYDKDFNNEADTPDNFQSRRPNTSFCFLDIRSPGLGDTAMYLCATSRARLNTEAFFGQGTRLTVV.

The chain links TRBV11-2 to TRBJ2-1; possibly TRBD2 for D (6 bases). Deletions cut 5 bases from V and 6 bases from J, with 11 bases between. The CDR3 is 13 amino acids. Germline lookup yields CDR1 SGHAT and CDR2 FQNNGV. The CDR3 loop is CASSIGLPNEQFF. The CDR3 DNA sequence: TGTGCCAGCAGCATCGGACTACCCAATGAGCAGTTCTTC.

The chain employs TRBV6-1 and TRBJ2-5; 9 positions agree with TRBD2. The CDR3 covers 16 residues. The junction had 9 bases not matched to a gene; V was cut back by 3 bases and J by 4 bases. Looked up from germline, CDR1 is MNHNS and CDR2 is SASEGT. Here the CDR3 DNA reads TGTGCCAGCAGTGATACCATAGGAGCGGGAGGAGAGACCCAGTACTTC. Amino acids: CASSDTIGAGGETQYF.

The chain joins TRBV6-5 to TRBJ1-5; tentative D call: TRBD1 (6 bases). The CDR3 runs to 13 residues. The V gene lost 6 bases and the J gene lost 4 bases, with 10 bases spanning the gap. CDR1 is MNHEY, CDR2 SVGAGI, per germline. CDR3 sequence: CASRPQGNQPQHF. The CDR3 DNA reads as TGTGCCAGCAGACCACAGGGAAATCAGCCCCAGCATTTT.

The J gene is TRBJ2-3, the V gene TRBV2; the D call may be TRBD1 or TRBD2 (5 bases each). The CDR3 is 15 amino acids. The V and J ends lost 6 bases and 0 bases respectively, with 13 bases between them. From germline, CDR1 is SNHLY and CDR2 FYNNEI. The DNA for the CDR3 is TGTGCCAGCAGCGATGGGACGTATAGCACAGATACGCAGTATTTT. As protein: CASSDGTYSTDTQYF.

J is TRBJ1-2 and V is TRBV5-4, with D perhaps TRBD1 (5 bases). Germline V gene data show CDR1 as SGHNT and CDR2 as YYREEE (reference sequence). Trimming shortened V by 5 bases and J by 2 bases, and 7 bases separated the two germline ends. The CDR3 is made up of 12 amino acids. The CDR3 reads CASRQENYGYTF. The CDR3, as DNA: TGTGCCAGCAGACAGGAAAACTATGGCTACACCTTC.

The chain uses TRBV7-2 and TRBJ2-1; no clear D gene. V lost 5 bases to trimming and J lost 3 bases, with 14 bases between them. This CDR3 has 15 amino acids. Germline V CDR1 and CDR2: SGHTA, FQGNSA. CDR3 DNA sequence: TGTGCCAGCAGCCTCCCGCGCCGTGGCTACAATGAGCAGTTCTTC. This gives the protein CASSLPRRGYNEQFF.